The TCR beta chain under discussion was sequenced for a study of blood T cell repertoires in COVID-19. Study-wide context: Material from acute and convalescent COVID-19 was sourced from the United States, Italy and Spain.

Germline CDR1 MGHRA, CDR2 YSYEKL. The CDR3 has 16 residues. V was shortened by 4 bases and J by 0 bases, with 14 bases between the two germline ends. Participants came from 24 US areas, aged about 18 to 100 years. Resolution of symptoms, clearance, or two negative PCRs was present in recovered Cohort 3 donors. Sequencing was performed with immunoSEQ multiplex PCR; in TCRdb, only in-frame clones are kept and a portion is missing. The sample lists about 270,000 clones; about 87% were seen once. The TCR comes from a woman in her 50s who had recovered from COVID-19. V is TRBV4-1 and J is TRBJ2-3; no reliable D call. The sample was PBMCs or T cells enriched from blood (not recorded which). The CDR3 nucleotides are TGCGCCAGCAGCCCCCGAGAGGCGACCAGCACAGATACGCAGTATTTT. It specifies CASSPREATSTDTQYF.